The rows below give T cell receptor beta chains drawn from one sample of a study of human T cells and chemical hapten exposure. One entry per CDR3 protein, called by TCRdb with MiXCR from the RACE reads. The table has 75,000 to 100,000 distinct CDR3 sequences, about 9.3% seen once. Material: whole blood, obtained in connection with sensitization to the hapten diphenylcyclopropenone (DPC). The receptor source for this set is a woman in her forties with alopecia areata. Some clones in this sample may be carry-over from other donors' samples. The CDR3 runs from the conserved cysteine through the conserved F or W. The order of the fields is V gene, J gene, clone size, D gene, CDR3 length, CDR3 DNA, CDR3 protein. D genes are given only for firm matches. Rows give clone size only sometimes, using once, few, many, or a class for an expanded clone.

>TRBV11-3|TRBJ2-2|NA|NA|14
TGTGCCAGCAGCCCAAGAGGGGCCACCGGGGAGCTGTTTTTT
CASSPRGATGELFF
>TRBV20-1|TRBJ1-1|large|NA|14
TGCAGTGCTAGAGATCTCAGAGGGGACACTGAAGCTTTCTTT
CSARDLRGDTEAFF
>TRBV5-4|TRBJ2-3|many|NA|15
TGTGCCAGCACCCACGGCGGGACAGGCACAGATACGCAGTATTTT
CASTHGGTGTDTQYF
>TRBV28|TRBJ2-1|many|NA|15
TGTGCCAGCAGTACCCGGGCGTACGGGAACAATGAGCAGTTCTTC
CASSTRAYGNNEQFF
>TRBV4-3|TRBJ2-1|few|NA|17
TGCGCCAGCAGCCAAGTCGGGCGGGGCCGCTCCTACAATGAGCAGTTCTTC
CASSQVGRGRSYNEQFF
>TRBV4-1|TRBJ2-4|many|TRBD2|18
TGCGCCAGCAGCCTGGGTTGGGCTAGCGGGAGGAATAAAAACATTCAGTACTTC
CASSLGWASGRNKNIQYF
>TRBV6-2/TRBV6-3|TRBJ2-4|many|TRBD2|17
TGTGCCAGCAGGCCGAGGCTAGCGGGAGGGCCGGGAGACATTCAGTACTTC
CASRPRLAGGPGDIQYF
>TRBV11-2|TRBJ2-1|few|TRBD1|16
TGTGCCAGCAGGGAGCCGGGACAGAAGACCTACAATGAGCAGTTCTTC
CASREPGQKTYNEQFF
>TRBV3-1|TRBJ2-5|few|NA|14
TGTGCCAGCAGCTCACTAGCTGGCCAAGAGACCCAGTACTTC
CASSSLAGQETQYF
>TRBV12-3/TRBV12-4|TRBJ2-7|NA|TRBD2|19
TGTGCCAGCAGTTTCGGACTAGCGGGAGTACTGAGACTCTCCTACGAGCAGTACTTC
CASSFGLAGVLRLSYEQYF
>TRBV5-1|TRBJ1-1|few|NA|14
TGCGCCAGCAGCTTGCGGTTTTGGGGCACTGAAGCTTTCTTT
CASSLRFWGTEAFF
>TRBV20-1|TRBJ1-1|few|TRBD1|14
TGCAGGGTGGGGACAGGGGGCATGAACACTGAAGCTTTCTTT
CRVGTGGMNTEAFF
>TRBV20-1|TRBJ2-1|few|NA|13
TGCAGTGCTCGTAACCCATGGAACAATGAGCAGTTCTTC
CSARNPWNNEQFF
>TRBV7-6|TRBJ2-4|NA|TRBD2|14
TGTGCCAGCAGCTTAGATCAGCGGGGAAACATTCAGTACTTC
CASSLDQRGNIQYF
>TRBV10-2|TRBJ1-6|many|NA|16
TGCGCCAGCAGAGCACTTCAGGGGAATAATAATTCACCCCTCCACTTT
CASRALQGNNNSPLHF
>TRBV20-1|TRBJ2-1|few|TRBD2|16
TGCAGTGCTCCCTCGGCTAGCGGGGTCTCCTACAATGAGCAGTTCTTC
CSAPSASGVSYNEQFF
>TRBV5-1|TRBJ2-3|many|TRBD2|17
TGCGCCAGCAGCTTGTTAGTAGCGGGAATCGGAACAGATACGCAGTATTTT
CASSLLVAGIGTDTQYF
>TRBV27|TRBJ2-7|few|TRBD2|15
TGTGCCAGCAGTCTACAAGCGGGAGCTCAGTACGAGCAGTACTTC
CASSLQAGAQYEQYF
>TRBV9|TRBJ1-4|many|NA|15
TGTGCCAGCAGCGTAGGCCCAGGGTTTAATGAAAAACTGTTTTTT
CASSVGPGFNEKLFF
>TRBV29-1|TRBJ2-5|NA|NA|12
TGCAGCGTTGAAGAGAATCGGGAGACCCAGTACTTC
CSVEENRETQYF
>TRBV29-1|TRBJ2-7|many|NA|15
TGCAGCGTGACGACCAGGGGCTCGAGCTCCTACGAGCAGTACTTC
CSVTTRGSSSYEQYF
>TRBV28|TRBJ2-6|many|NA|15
TGTGCCAGCAGAATTGGCAGCTCTGGGGCCAACGTCCTGACTTTC
CASRIGSSGANVLTF
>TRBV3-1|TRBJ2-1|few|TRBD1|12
TGTGCCAGCAGGGGACAGTCCAATGAGCAGTTCTTC
CASRGQSNEQFF
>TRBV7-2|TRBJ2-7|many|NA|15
TGTGCCAGCAGCTTAGGGGCGAACGGCCCATACGAGCAGTACTTC
CASSLGANGPYEQYF
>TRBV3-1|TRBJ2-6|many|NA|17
TGTGCCAGCAGCCAAGATAGTCCAGGGTATGGGGCCAACGTCCTGACTTTC
CASSQDSPGYGANVLTF
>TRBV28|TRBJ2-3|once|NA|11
TGTGCCAGCAGGAGCTTAGATACGCAGTATTTT
CASRSLDTQYF
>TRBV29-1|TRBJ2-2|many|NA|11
TGCAGCGTCTATAACACCGGGGAGCTGTTTTTT
CSVYNTGELFF
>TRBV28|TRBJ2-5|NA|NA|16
TGTGCCAGCAGTTTTATGGCTAGCGAGGATTTTGAGACCCAGTACTTC
CASSFMASEDFETQYF
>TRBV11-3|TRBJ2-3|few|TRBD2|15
TGTGCCAGCAGCAAAGCCCAGAGCGGGGACGATACGCAGTATTTT
CASSKAQSGDDTQYF
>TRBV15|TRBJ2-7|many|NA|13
TGTGCCACCAGCAGAGATCCGGCGGACGAGCAGTACTTC
CATSRDPADEQYF
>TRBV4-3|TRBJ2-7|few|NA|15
TGCGCCAGCAGCCTGGGGGTCAACAAGGCGGACGAGCAGTACTTC
CASSLGVNKADEQYF
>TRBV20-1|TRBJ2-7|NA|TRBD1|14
TGCAGTGCTAGAGTGCCCGGACAGGGCTACGAGCAGTACTTC
CSARVPGQGYEQYF
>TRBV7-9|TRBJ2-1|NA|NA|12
TGTGCCAGCAGCCCGGGGGTATATGAGCAGTTCTTC
CASSPGVYEQFF
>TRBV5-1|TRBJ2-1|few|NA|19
TGCGCCAGCAGCTCTCCTGACAGGTCGACGAATCTGAAATACAATGAGCAGTTCTTC
CASSSPDRSTNLKYNEQFF
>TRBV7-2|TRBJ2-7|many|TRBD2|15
TGTGCCAGCAGCCCCGGAGTTAGCGGGATCTACGAGCAGTACTTC
CASSPGVSGIYEQYF
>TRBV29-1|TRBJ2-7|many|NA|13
TGCAGCGTCTCGGGCCTTGGGGGTTACGAGCAGTACTTC
CSVSGLGGYEQYF
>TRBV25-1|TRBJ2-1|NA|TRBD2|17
TGTGCCAGCAGTGAATCCCCAACTAGCGGCTCCTACAATGAGCAGTTCTTC
CASSESPTSGSYNEQFF
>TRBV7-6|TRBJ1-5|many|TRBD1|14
TGTGCCAGCAGCCAACAGGGGGCAAATCAGCCCCAGCATTTT
CASSQQGANQPQHF
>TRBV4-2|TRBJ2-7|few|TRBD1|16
TGTGCCAGCAGCCAAGCCCCCGGACAGGGAGGCTACGAGCAGTACTTC
CASSQAPGQGGYEQYF
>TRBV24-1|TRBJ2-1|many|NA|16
TGTGCCACCAGTGACCCGACAGCGAGCTCCTACAATGAGCAGTTCTTC
CATSDPTASSYNEQFF
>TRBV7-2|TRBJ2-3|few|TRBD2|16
TGTGCCAGCAGCGCCCCTAGCGGGAGGGCTGGAGATACGCAGTATTTT
CASSAPSGRAGDTQYF
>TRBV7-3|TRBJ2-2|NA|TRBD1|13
TGTGCCAGCAGCTTGACAGGGTCCGGGGAGCTGTTTTTT
CASSLTGSGELFF
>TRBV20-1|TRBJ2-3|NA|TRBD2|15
TGCAGTGCTACAGATAGCGGGGAACCCACAGATACGCAGTATTTT
CSATDSGEPTDTQYF
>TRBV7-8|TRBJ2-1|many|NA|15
TGTGCCAGCAGCCTCGGTGCGGGTATCCCCAATGAGCAGTTCTTC
CASSLGAGIPNEQFF
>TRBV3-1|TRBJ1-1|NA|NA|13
TGTGCCAGCAGCCAATGGGGGAACACTGAAGCTTTCTTT
CASSQWGNTEAFF
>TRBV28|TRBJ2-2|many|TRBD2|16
TGTGCCAGCAGTCCCATAGGGAGGGGTCTCACCGGGGAGCTGTTTTTT
CASSPIGRGLTGELFF
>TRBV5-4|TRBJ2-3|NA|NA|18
TGTGCCAGCAGCCCACGGAATGGGGGAATCACTAGCACAGATACGCAGTATTTT
CASSPRNGGITSTDTQYF
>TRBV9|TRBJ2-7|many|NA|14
TGTGCCAGCAGTCCCGGACTACCCCGGCCGGTGCAGTACTTC
CASSPGLPRPVQYF
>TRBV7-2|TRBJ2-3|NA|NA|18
TGTGCCAGCAGCTTAGTAGCCCTGGCCTTCGGAAGCACAGATACGCAGTATTTT
CASSLVALAFGSTDTQYF
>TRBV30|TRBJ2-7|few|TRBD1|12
TGTGCCTGGAGCCGCGACAGGGGTATTCAGTACTTC
CAWSRDRGIQYF
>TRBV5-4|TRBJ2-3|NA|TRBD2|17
TGTGCCAGCAGCTCCGGTCCCCCTAGCGGAGGCACAGATACGCAGTATTTT
CASSSGPPSGGTDTQYF